This entry features one T cell receptor beta chain sequence. What it binds is unknown. This entry belongs to a study of T cell responses to AZD1222 COVID-19 vaccine. Study-level results: Baseline seropositivity characterized only a handful of AZD1222 recipients. Regions 160-218 and 743-854 dominated among vaccine-associated CD4 TCRs spanning spike. With two AZD1222 doses given, Spike-specific TCR breadth and depth both rose. Donors skewed white British and female; clonal diversity was possibly underestimated.

Libraries were prepared by immunoSEQ multiplex PCR; TCRdb keeps only in-frame clonotypes and omits some of them. Among 100,000 to 120,000 clones, 87% were seen once, and the ten largest hold roughly 3.2%. Trimming cost V 3 bases and J 1 base; bases outside gene matches: 12. The CDR3 runs 18 residues. Germline CDR1 SGHAT, CDR2 FQNNGV. The receptor's source is an adult in good health. Material: peripheral blood, obtained on day 0 of AZD1222 vaccination. The rearrangement links TRBV11-2 to TRBJ1-1; TRBD1 agrees at 9 bases. The CDR3 DNA follows: TGTGCCAGCAGCTTTAAGGGCGGGACAGGGCCGCGGAACACTGAAGCTTTCTTT. Translation: CASSFKGGTGPRNTEAFF. The full variable domain, rest sourced from reference TRBV11-2 and TRBJ1-1, is EAGVAQSPRYKIIEKRQSVAFWCNPISGHATLYWYQQILGQGPKLLIQFQNNGVVDDSQLPKDRFSAERLKGVDSTLKIQPAKLEDSAVYLCASSFKGGTGPRNTEAFFGQGTRLTVV.